The entry below gives a single T cell receptor beta chain sequence along with its context. The antigen is unknown. Sequencing used immunoSEQ multiplex PCR; TCRdb keeps in-frame clones, though not all of them. The sample carries 2,500,000 or so clones, about 92% recorded once. The data belong to a study of shared clonotypes between healthy human individuals. Overall study context: Two women and a few men aged 18 to 49 served as donors.

Regarding the study as a whole: Rarefaction gave evidence that sorted-subset sequencing remained incomplete despite large depth.

CD45RA-negative memory and CD45RA+ naive subsets were split from the CD4+ cells. Trimming took off 8 bases at V and 5 bases at J, with 15 bases between the two ends. This CDR3 comprises 12 residues. Germline V gene data show CDR1 as GTSNPN and CDR2 as SVGIG (reference sequence). What was sequenced was naive CD4+ T cells sorted from blood. Subset of the sample: CD45RA+ positively selected. This TCR was recovered from a man between 18 and 29 years old in good health. This chain connects TRBV30 to TRBJ2-5; D call uncertain. The CDR3 bases are TGTGCCGGATCCTGGGGTCCCGAGACCCAGTACTTC. This codes for CAGSWGPETQYF.